This T cell receptor beta chain is from a study of post-analysis software for immune sequencing data (dated by TCRdb to about 2015). Regarding the research as a whole: Disease courses on record covered relapsing-remitting, secondary progressive and progressive-relapsing multiple sclerosis, though some patients had no subtype annotation. A subset of samples was prepared in parallel using single-end sample barcoding, then pooled and co-amplified after Illumina adapter ligation. The multiple sclerosis patient repertoires were compared with ten to eleven previously published healthy control repertoires from donors aged about 6 to 25 years.

What the work shows at the level of the full study, not this receptor alone: Significantly lower normalized Chao1 diversity was found in multiple sclerosis patients than in controls, suggesting substantial peripheral T-cell clonal expansion. A handful of TRBV segments, including TRBV5-6, TRBV5-1 and TRBV20-1, were significantly more frequent in patients than controls. The multiple sclerosis patient group was slightly younger than the control group. Direct clustering with F measure showed strong co-clustering of samples prepared in the same batch, prompting a batch-effect correction.

The V end gives up 5 bases and the J end 10 bases, leaving 9 bases in the junction not matched to a gene. Taken from cysteine to phenylalanine, the CDR3 has 13 residues. Only the CDR3 region is kept as DNA, spanning 39 bases read in frame from base 1. CDR1 and CDR2 were assigned from the germline V gene (reference sequence) as DFQATT and SNEGSKA. The library was obtained by PCR. The instrument was an Illumina HiSeq 2500. To reduce PCR and sequencing biases, unique molecular identifiers were built into the TCR beta cDNA libraries. About 500,000 cDNA molecules were obtained for every 1 to 10 million input T cells, so each molecule roughly corresponded to one T cell. The patient libraries were prepared and sequenced with the same protocol used for the earlier healthy control dataset. Samples belonging to the same batch were prepared together, multiplexed and sequenced on a shared HiSeq lane. The paper's data handling went like this. Raw barcoded reads were processed with MIGEC, and single-read molecular identifier groups were discarded before consensus assembly and CDR3 extraction. VDJtools was used for post-analysis of the clonotype tables, and diversity was normalized by down-sampling every dataset to the size of the smallest sample. Repertoire overlap clustering matched CDR3 amino acid but not nucleotide sequences to correct batch-related cross-sample contamination. TCRdb trimmed public reads at Q25 via fastp, called clones via MiXCR and kept in-frame beta chains. Rows are combined by CDR3 protein, so each entry shows the most common genes and DNA. What appears here as the V and J calls and clone size reflects TCRdb's work, not the paper's. For this sample there are approximately 730,000 distinct CDR3 sequences; 46% appear just once. The leading ten clones occupy approximately 5% of the sample.

Worth noting for this clonotype: The antigen it recognizes is unknown. Per-base quality was not reported, and no clone a single base away is much larger than it.

To demonstrate the VDJtools post-analysis software, TCR beta repertoires were profiled from the peripheral blood of about 13 young patients with multiple sclerosis. The multiple sclerosis patients were children and adolescents ranging in age from about 6 to 17 years. The sample taken for sequencing was blood. The chain was built from TRBV20-1 and TRBJ1-2, and 11 junction bases match TRBD1. This receptor was obtained from a girl between 10 and 17 years old with multiple sclerosis. The CDR3 protein is CSALDRGLGDYTF. The sequenced DNA is TGCAGTGCTTTGGACAGGGGGCTGGGTGACTACACCTTC.